The subject of this entry is one T cell receptor (beta chain). Its antigen is undetermined. TCRdb analysed the multiplex PCR reads with MiXCR anew, one entry per CDR3 protein. The data contain about 15,000 distinct CDR3 sequences, around 50% of them singletons. The data were taken from a study of breast tumors, draining lymph nodes, adjacent tissues. Trimming removed 2 bases from V and 7 bases from J, with 12 bases in between. The CDR3 totals 13 residues. The germline gives CDR1 DFQATT, CDR2 SNEGSKA (reference sequence). Whole-study results and caveats: Findings are consistent with lymph node origin and intratumoral expansion of most tumor T cells. Tumor T cell lymph node origin was a supported hypothesis, not proven. Compared with basal-like, luminal-like tumors shared significantly more repertoire with nontumor tissue.

The chain has TRBV20-1 and TRBJ2-1, with D possibly matching TRBD2 (6 bases). The material sequenced was tumor-adjacent breast tissue. The sequence was obtained from a female donor with breast cancer. Some clones in this sample may be carry-over from other donors' samples. CDR3 nucleotide sequence: TGCAGTGCTAGATACTTACTAGCTAATGAGCAGTTCTTC. It is translated as CSARYLLANEQFF.